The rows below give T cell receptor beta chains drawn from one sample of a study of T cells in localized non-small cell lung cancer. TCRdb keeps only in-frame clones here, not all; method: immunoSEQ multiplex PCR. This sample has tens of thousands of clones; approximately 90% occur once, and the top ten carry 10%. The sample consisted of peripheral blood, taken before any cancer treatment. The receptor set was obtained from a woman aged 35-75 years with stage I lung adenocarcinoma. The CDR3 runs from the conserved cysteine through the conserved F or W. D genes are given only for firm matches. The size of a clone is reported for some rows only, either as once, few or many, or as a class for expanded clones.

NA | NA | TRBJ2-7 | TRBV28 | TGTGCCAGCGTAGTTCAGGGCTCGGGGGACTACGAGCAGTACTTC | CASVVQGSGDYEQYF
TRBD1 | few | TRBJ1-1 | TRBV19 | TGTGCCAGTAGTATCCAGGGGGCGGGTACTGAAGCTTTCTTT | CASSIQGAGTEAFF
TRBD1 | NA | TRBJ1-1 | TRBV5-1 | TGCGCCAGCAGCCGACCACAGGGGAAGAACACTGAAGCTTTCTTT | CASSRPQGKNTEAFF
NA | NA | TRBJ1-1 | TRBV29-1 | TGCAGCGTCCTAAATTCTTGGCCGTGGGACACTGAAGCTTTCTTT | CSVLNSWPWDTEAFF
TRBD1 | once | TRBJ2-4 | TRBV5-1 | TGCGCCAGCAGCCCTGGGGTGCAGGGGGTGGGCATTCAGTACTTC | CASSPGVQGVGIQYF
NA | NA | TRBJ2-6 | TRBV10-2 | TGCGCCAGCAGTCCCCCGGAGGGAGGATCTGGGGCCAACGTCCTGACTTTC | CASSPPEGGSGANVLTF
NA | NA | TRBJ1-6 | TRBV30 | TGTGCCTGGAGTATTATCCAGGCGGGGAATTCACCCCTCCACTTT | CAWSIIQAGNSPLHF
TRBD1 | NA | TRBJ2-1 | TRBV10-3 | TGTGCCATCAGCTCTAGGGGACAGGGCCTCTCCTACAATGAGCAGTTCTTC | CAISSRGQGLSYNEQFF
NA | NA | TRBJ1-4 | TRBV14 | TGTGCCAGCAGCCAAGACCGACCCGGGAAACTGTTTTTT | CASSQDRPGKLFF
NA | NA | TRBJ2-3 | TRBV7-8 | TGTGCCAGCAGCTTCGCCACTAGCATTGATACGCAGTATTTT | CASSFATSIDTQYF
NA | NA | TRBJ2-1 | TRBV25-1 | TGTGCCAGCAGTGAATATAATTCCGGTGAGCAGTTCTTC | CASSEYNSGEQFF
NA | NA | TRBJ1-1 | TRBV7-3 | TGTGCCAGCAGCTTAAACGGACCTTTGAACACTGAAGCTTTCTTT | CASSLNGPLNTEAFF
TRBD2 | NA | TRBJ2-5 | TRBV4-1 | TGCGCCAGCAGCCAAGTAACTAGCGGGACTCTACAAGAGACCCAGTACTTC | CASSQVTSGTLQETQYF
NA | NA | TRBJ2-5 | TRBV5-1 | TGCGCCAGCCGGAATCGGCGGGACGTGAGAGGGGCCCAGTACTTC | CASRNRRDVRGAQYF
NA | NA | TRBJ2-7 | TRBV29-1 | TGCAGCGCTCTGGACATTTCCTACGAGCAGTACTTC | CSALDISYEQYF
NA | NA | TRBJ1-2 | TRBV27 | TGTGCCAGCAGTCCCCTTCCCGGGACACCCAACTATGGCTACACCTTC | CASSPLPGTPNYGYTF
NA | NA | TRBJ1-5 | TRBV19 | TGTGCCAGTAGTATCGCCAGGGGAAATCAGCCCCAGCATTTT | CASSIARGNQPQHF
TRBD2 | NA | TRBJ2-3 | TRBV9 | TGTGCCAGCAGCGTAGCCGGGGGGGCCGGAGATACGCAGTATTTT | CASSVAGGAGDTQYF
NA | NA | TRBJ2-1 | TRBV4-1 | TGCGCCAGCAGCCAAATTAGCACAGGGTCATACAATGAGCAGTTCTTC | CASSQISTGSYNEQFF
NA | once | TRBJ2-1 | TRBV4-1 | TGCGCCAGCAGCCAAGTTACCTACAATGAGCAGTTCTTC | CASSQVTYNEQFF
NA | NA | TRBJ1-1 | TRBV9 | TGTGCCAGCAGCGTCCGGGACGATAACACTGAAGCTTTCTTT | CASSVRDDNTEAFF
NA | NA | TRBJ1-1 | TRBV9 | TGTGCCAGCAGCGTAACACAGAACACTGAAGCTTTCTTT | CASSVTQNTEAFF
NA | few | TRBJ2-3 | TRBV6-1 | TGTGCCAGCAGTGAAGTCGGGGCGGGCGCAGATACGCAGTATTTT | CASSEVGAGADTQYF
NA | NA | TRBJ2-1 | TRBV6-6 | TGTGCCAGCAGCTCCGGACAGTTCTCCTACAATGAGCAGTTCTTC | CASSSGQFSYNEQFF
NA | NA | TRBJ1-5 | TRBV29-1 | TGCAGCGTGGGGAGGGGGAGCAATCAGCCCCAGCATTTT | CSVGRGSNQPQHF
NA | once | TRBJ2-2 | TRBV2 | TGTGCCAGCAGTTCGGGAGAGGTTACCGGGGAGCTGTTTTTT | CASSSGEVTGELFF
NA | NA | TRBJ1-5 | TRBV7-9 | TGTGCCAGCAGCACTACAGATAGCAATCAGCCCCAGCATTTT | CASSTTDSNQPQHF
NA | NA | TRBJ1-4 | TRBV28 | TGTGCCAGCAGTTTAGGGGGGGGAACTAATGAAAAACTGTTTTTT | CASSLGGGTNEKLFF
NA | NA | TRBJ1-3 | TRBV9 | TGTGCCAGCAGCGTAGGGCCCGGACGAGGAAACACCATATATTTT | CASSVGPGRGNTIYF
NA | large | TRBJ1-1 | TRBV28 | TGTGCCAGCAGTGAACTACAGGGTATCACTGAAGCTTTCTTT | CASSELQGITEAFF
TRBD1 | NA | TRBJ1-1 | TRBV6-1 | TGTGCCAGCAGTGATACTCCGGGACAGGGGAGGCCTGAAGCTTTCTTT | CASSDTPGQGRPEAFF